This T cell receptor (beta chain) derives from a study of cytomegalovirus exposure and HLA in healthy donors. General study points: Further analysis was carried out later, and it showed several of the most significant clusters appearing linked to common viral pathogens. In a later analysis, V- and J-gene trimming of beta chains associated with a DCLRE1C missense variant, replicated independently. Presence/absence analyses treated sequencing depth as roughly uniform across donors.

13 Jbeta primers and 60 Vbeta primers were used for the PCR. Assay used: immunoSEQ multiplex PCR; TCRdb lists only in-frame clones, some missing. The sample holds about 190,000 clones, 78% seen once. For this clone: What it recognizes is unknown.

The length of the CDR3 is 14 residues. V was cut by 2 bases and J by 4 bases, with 11 bases left in between. Germline V gene lookup returns CDR1 SGHVS and CDR2 FNYEAQ. The V call is TRBV7-6, the J call TRBJ1-1; D ambiguous. The sequence was obtained from a woman in her twenties or thirties in good health and CMV-seropositive. The specimen sequenced was PBMCs. CDR3 sequence: CASSLNQFGTEAFF. The CDR3 DNA reads as TGTGCCAGCAGCTTAAACCAGTTTGGCACTGAAGCTTTCTTT.